The next 28 T cell receptor beta chains were all read from a single sample in a study of Graves' ophthalmopathy and Graves' hyperthyroidism. The authors amplified TCR beta CDR3 regions from RNA transcripts. HTBI-primed RT-PCR formed the first round, and a multiplex PCR formed the second. TCRdb used MiXCR to reprocess the multiplex PCR reads, holding one entry per CDR3 protein. The sample has a few hundred thousand distinct CDR3 sequences; 17% are singletons. The sequenced sample consisted of peripheral blood. The receptors here all came from an adult woman with stable Graves' hyperthyroidism.

The table lists this clonotype with a few counts. The rearrangement joins TRBV30 to TRBJ2-2; the D gene could be TRBD1 or TRBD2 (5 bases each). V was shortened by 8 bases and J by 4 bases, with 14 bases between the two germline ends. The CDR3 is 13 amino acids. Germline V gives CDR1 GTSNPN, CDR2 SVGIG (reference sequence). Here the CDR3 DNA reads TGTGCCCTCCGTGGGGCGGGCACCGGGGAGCTGTTTTTT. It yields the protein CALRGAGTGELFF.

Regarding this clonotype: A single base separates this from a much larger clone, so it may be a read error. The chain combines TRBV4-1 with TRBJ2-7; the D gene is possibly TRBD2 (5 bases). CDR3 length equals 13 residues. Germline V lookup: CDR1 MGHRA, CDR2 YSYEKL. Here the CDR3 reads CASSQDVGGEQCF. The CDR3 DNA reads as TGCGCCAGCAGCCAAGATGTAGGTGGGGAGCAGTGCTTC.

On this clonotype itself: This may stem from a read error, because a much larger clone lies one nucleotide away. The chain's CDR3 is CASCPLTGARGYEQYF. The CDR3 DNA sequence: TGTGCCAGCTGCCCACTTACAGGGGCGCGGGGCTACGAGCAGTACTTC. This rearrangement joins TRBV7-8 to TRBJ2-7; tentatively, D is TRBD1 (7 bases). The CDR3 covers 16 residues. V lost 8 bases, J lost 3 bases, and 23 bases lay in between. Germline CDR1 reads SGHVS; CDR2 reads FQNEAQ.

The sample holds many counts of this clonotype. The chain has TRBV30 and TRBJ1-1; TRBD1 aligns across 9 bases. The J segment lost 10 bases and the V segment lost 2 bases, leaving 8 bases of the junction unmatched. CDR1 is GTSNPN and CDR2 is SVGIG in the germline V gene (reference sequence). The CDR3 runs to 13 residues. Written as DNA, the CDR3 is TGTGCCTGGAGTTACGGACAGGGGAAAGGAGCTTTCTTT. It encodes CAWSYGQGKGAFF.

This clonotype appeared many times. This chain joins TRBV5-1 and TRBJ2-2, with TRBD2 as a possible D gene (5 bases). The CDR3 is 13 residues long. Per germline, CDR1 SGHRS and CDR2 YFSETQ. V gave up 5 bases and J gave up 5 bases, with 10 bases separating them. DNA of the CDR3: TGCGCCAGCAGGTGGGAGAGGACCGGGGAGCTGTTTTTT. This sequence encodes CASRWERTGELFF.

This clonotype was seen at least ten times. The chain is built from TRBV20-1 and TRBJ2-7; 8 nucleotides agree with TRBD2. The trim removed 3 bases at V and 2 bases at J, leaving 3 bases unmatched. This CDR3 region has 13 residues. Germline V gene data show CDR1 as DFQATT and CDR2 as SNEGSKA (reference sequence). CDR3 DNA: TGCAGTGCTAGTAGCGGGACCACCTACGAGCAGTACTTC. Its protein is CSASSGTTYEQYF.

The CDR3 DNA reads TGTGCCAGCAGCTTATGTACGGCGCAAGAGACCCAGTACTTC. This translates into CASSLCTAQETQYF. The chain links TRBV11-1 to TRBJ2-5; unclear D gene. Germline V CDR1 and CDR2: SGHAT, FQDESV (reference sequence). Trimming removed 2 bases at V and 2 bases at J, with 9 bases between. CDR3 length equals 14 residues.

There are many counts of this clonotype. The chain combines TRBV6-1 with TRBJ2-2; D may be TRBD2 (5 bases). The CDR3 spans 12 residues. Germline values: CDR1 MNHNS, CDR2 SASEGT. V was pared by 6 bases and J by 6 bases, with 8 bases between. CDR3 in DNA: TGTGCCAGCAGGACGGGGTCCGGGGAGCTGTTTTTT. Residues: CASRTGSGELFF.

This clonotype was seen ten or more times. The rearrangement uses TRBV28 and TRBJ2-7; D is undetermined. Trimming pared 3 bases from V and 5 bases from J, leaving 14 bases between. Germline V CDR1 and CDR2: MDHEN, SYDVKM. The CDR3 extends over 14 amino acids. The CDR3 DNA is TGTGCCAGCAGTTTCCCCGTCCGGCTCGACGAGCAGTACTTC. This encodes CASSFPVRLDEQYF.

This clonotype came up many times. The rearrangement uses TRBV30 and TRBJ2-5, with D possibly matching TRBD2 (6 bases). The CDR3 is 14 amino acids. Germline V gene data show CDR1 as GTSNPN and CDR2 as SVGIG (reference sequence). V lost 5 bases, J lost 0 bases, and 13 bases lay in between. Here the CDR3 reads CAWGRRGNQETQYF. DNA of the CDR3: TGTGCCTGGGGCCGTCGCGGGAACCAAGAGACCCAGTACTTC.

This sequence joins TRBV5-4 and TRBJ2-7; the D gene is possibly TRBD2 (5 bases). This CDR3 region has 15 residues. Germline CDR1 is SGHNT and CDR2 is YYREEE (reference sequence). Trimming took 0 bases from V and 5 from J, leaving 15 bases between them. The CDR3 coding sequence is TGTGCCAGCAGCTTGGGTAGCGTTTTAACGAACGAGCAGTACTTC. Its translation is CASSLGSVLTNEQYF.

This clonotype was detected only a few times. This may be a read error: a much more frequent sequence differs by one nucleotide. This chain links TRBV7-8 with TRBJ2-2, with D possibly TRBD2 on 5 matching bases. CDR3 size: 14 residues. Germline V gene lookup returns CDR1 SGHVS and CDR2 FQNEAQ. As DNA, the CDR3 is TGTGCCGGCTCTCTTGTCCCGGGCACCGGGGAGCTGTGTTTT. Translation: CAGSLVPGTGELCF.

Ten or more counts support this clonotype. The chain has TRBV29-1 and TRBJ2-5, with 8 bases fitting TRBD2. Germline V gene sequence: CDR1 SQVTM, CDR2 ANQGSEA. Germline trimming cut 4 bases from V and 8 bases from J; bases unmatched to any gene: 9. This CDR3 is 13 amino acids long. CDR3 sequence reads: CSVARGLGETQYF. The CDR3 DNA follows: TGCAGCGTTGCCCGGGGACTAGGAGAAACCCAGTACTTC.

This clonotype has ten or more counts. The CDR3 region is CASRNRRRNYGYTF. The CDR3, as DNA: TGTGCCAGCAGGAACCGGAGACGAAACTATGGCTACACCTTC. The chain uses TRBV12-3 or TRBV12-4 and TRBJ1-2, with D unresolved. The CDR3 is 14 residues long. Trimming took 6 bases from V and 2 from J, leaving 13 bases between them.

This clonotype was seen at least ten times. The chain has TRBV12-3 or TRBV12-4 and TRBJ2-6; 7 bases map to TRBD1. V lost 5 bases to trimming and J lost 2 bases; unmatched junction nucleotides: 9. The CDR3 extends over 17 amino acids. CDR3 coding DNA: TGTGCCAGCAGTCTCAGGGGGTTCCCCACTGGGGCCAACGTCCTGACTTTC. Translating gives CASSLRGFPTGANVLTF.

Worth noting for this clonotype: A read error is possible here, since a much larger clone lies one base away. The chain has TRBV6-1 and TRBJ1-1; TRBD1 is a possible D gene (6 bases). Germline values: CDR1 MNHNS, CDR2 SASEGT. There are 14 residues in the CDR3. The chain's CDR3 is CASSLGQSNTEACF. The DNA of the CDR3 is TGTGCCAGCAGCCTTGGACAGTCGAACACTGAAGCTTGCTTT.

This clonotype was detected ten times or more. The rearrangement joins TRBV12-3 or TRBV12-4 to TRBJ1-2, with TRBD1 matching over 8 bases. The length of the CDR3 is 14 residues. V lost 6 bases and J lost 4; bases outside the gene matches: 7. CDR3 loop: CASRPTGESYGYTF. The CDR3 coding sequence is TGTGCCAGCAGACCGACAGGGGAGTCCTATGGCTACACCTTC.

There are many counts of this clonotype. The V and J genes are TRBV6-5 and TRBJ1-5; the D gene is possibly TRBD1 (6 bases). The CDR3 is 17 amino acids. V was trimmed by 2 bases and J by 1 base, leaving 15 bases between them. In germline, CDR1 is MNHEY, CDR2 SVGAGI. CDR3 DNA: TGTGCCAGCAGTTACGGTGGGGGGGCAGGGAGCAATCAGCCCCAGCATTTT. This codes for CASSYGGGAGSNQPQHF.

This rearrangement joins TRBV6-5 to TRBJ2-7; D remains ambiguous. The CDR3 is 15 residues long. With 0 bases removed from V and 6 bases from J, the gap between germline ends came to 15 bases. CDR1 is MNHEY, CDR2 SVGAGI, per germline. The CDR3 DNA follows: TGTGCCAGCAGTTACTCGATCCAAGGGTTTGGCGAGCAGTACTTC. Translated, it gives CASSYSIQGFGEQYF.

A note on this clonotype: A clone one base away is much larger, so this may be a read error. Given the absence of the conserved phenylalanine or tryptophan at the CDR3 end, a read error is likely. The V call is TRBV19, the J call TRBJ1-2; 9 bases map to TRBD1. The germline gives CDR1 LNHDA, CDR2 SQIVND (reference sequence). Trimming took 3 bases from V and 4 from J; bases not matched to a gene: 9. The CDR3 runs to 16 residues. CDR3 coding DNA: TGTGCCAGTAGTATTTCGGGACAGGGAGGATCCTATGGCTACACCTAC. Translated, it gives CASSISGQGGSYGYTY.

This clonotype showed up many times. V usage is TRBV28 and J usage is TRBJ1-5; tentative D call: TRBD1 (6 bases). Germline lookup yields CDR1 MDHEN and CDR2 SYDVKM. Trimming left V 6 bases short and J 4 bases short, with 16 bases between. The CDR3 is 15 residues long. The CDR3 spells CASRAQGTVNQPQHF. In DNA form, the CDR3 reads TGTGCCAGCAGGGCGCAGGGGACGGTAAATCAGCCCCAGCATTTT. Looking up the rest from reference TRBV28 and TRBJ1-5 gives the full variable domain: DVKVTQSSRYLVKRTGEKVFLECVQDMDHENMFWYRQDPGLGLRLIYFSYDVKMKEKGDIPEGYSVSREKKERFSLILESASTNQTSMYLCASRAQGTVNQPQHFGDGTRLSIL.

This clonotype was picked up a small number of times. The chain combines TRBV11-2 with TRBJ2-3, with D perhaps TRBD1 (6 bases). V dropped 4 bases and J dropped 3 bases, with 14 bases sitting between them. This CDR3 is built from 15 residues. In germline, CDR1 is SGHAT, CDR2 FQNNGV. DNA of the CDR3: TGTGCCAGCAGCTCGGACAGAGTAGGGACAGATACGCAGTATTTT. Its protein product is CASSSDRVGTDTQYF.

This clonotype has at least ten counts. The chain carries TRBV6-2 or TRBV6-3 and TRBJ1-5; D is ambiguous. Trimming left V 6 bases short and J 4 bases short, with 13 bases between. This CDR3 is 14 amino acids long. The germline V gene encodes CDR1 MNHEY and CDR2 SVGEGT. CDR3 bases: TGTGCCAGCAGACGGATTAGCTCAAATCAGCCCCAGCATTTT. Protein: CASRRISSNQPQHF.

This clonotype was seen repeatedly, ten times or more. The chain is built from TRBV12-3 or TRBV12-4 and TRBJ1-1, with TRBD1 matching over 7 bases. V lost 5 bases, J lost 0 bases, and 12 bases stayed unmatched. The CDR3 covers 17 residues. The CDR3 nucleotides are TGTGCCAGCAGTCCCGCCGGGACAGTACTGATGAACACTGAAGCTTTCTTT. Translating it yields CASSPAGTVLMNTEAFF.

This clonotype was recorded at least ten times. The V call is TRBV11-3, the J call TRBJ1-5; 9 nucleotides align to TRBD1. The CDR3 covers 17 residues. Germline trimming cut 5 bases from V and 0 bases from J; bases unmatched to any gene: 8. From germline, CDR1 is SGHNT and CDR2 YENEEA. The CDR3 DNA is TGTGCCAGCAGCCCTGGACAGGGGCCCTATAGCAATCAGCCCCAGCATTTT. It specifies CASSPGQGPYSNQPQHF. Full variable domain (missing parts from reference TRBV11-3 and TRBJ1-5): EAGVVQSPRYKIIEKKQPVAFWCNPISGHNTLYWYLQNLGQGPELLIRYENEEAVDDSQLPKDRFSAERLKGVDSTLKIQPAELGDSAVYLCASSPGQGPYSNQPQHFGDGTRLSIL.

V gene TRBV7-8 combines with J gene TRBJ1-3; no clear D gene. Trimming cost V 2 bases and J 4 bases, with 18 bases left between them. The CDR3 runs to 17 residues. Germline values: CDR1 SGHVS, CDR2 FQNEAQ. CDR3 protein: CASSLSSFPLEGNTIYF. For the CDR3, the DNA is TGTGCCAGCAGCTTATCCAGTTTTCCCCTCGAAGGAAACACCATATATTTT.

The chain links TRBV15 to TRBJ2-7; 9 nucleotides line up with TRBD2. The CDR3 extends over 16 amino acids. Per the germline V gene, CDR1 is LNHNV and CDR2 is YYDKDF (reference sequence). V trimming: 3 bases; J trimming: 3 bases; junction bases outside the gene matches: 9. The CDR3 region is CATSRKGLAGSYEQYF. The CDR3 nucleotides read TGTGCCACCAGCAGGAAAGGGCTAGCGGGAAGCTACGAGCAGTACTTC.

This clonotype was seen ten or more times. The chain combines TRBV7-9 with TRBJ2-7; TRBD2 matches at 9 bases. The length of the CDR3 is 16 residues. Germline values: CDR1 SEHNR, CDR2 FQNEAQ (reference sequence). Trimming cost V 5 bases and J 1 base; bases outside gene matches: 9. The CDR3 loop is CASSLHETSGSYEQYF. CDR3 nucleotide sequence: TGTGCCAGCAGCCTACATGAGACTAGCGGTTCCTACGAGCAGTACTTC. The whole variable domain, remainder taken from reference TRBV7-9 and TRBJ2-7, is DTGVSQNPRHKITKRGQNVTFRCDPISEHNRLYWYRQTLGQGPEFLTYFQNEAQLEKSRLLSDRFSAERPKGSFSTLEIQRTEQGDSAMYLCASSLHETSGSYEQYFGPGTRLTVT.